Listed below are T cell receptor beta chains from one sample, sequenced in a study of blood T cell repertoires in COVID-19. The method was immunoSEQ multiplex PCR; TCRdb's version includes in-frame clones alone and lacks a portion of them. The table has some 160,000 clones, 70% to 80% seen once. The sequencing sample was made of PBMCs or T cells enriched from blood (not recorded which). The receptors were sampled from a woman in her sixties or seventies in a cohort exposed to, infected with or recovered from COVID-19 (not recorded which). The CDR3 runs from the conserved cysteine through the conserved F or W. Clone size is stated in some rows and not others, as once, few, many or a class when expanded.

size | V | length | CDR3
- | TRBV3-1/TRBV3-2 | 14 | CASSPRGSGNTIYF
few | TRBV5-1 | 15 | CASSSGTGTSYEQYF
- | TRBV4-2 | 12 | CASSHSTGEQYF
- | TRBV19 | 17 | CASSTPRDRGYAGELFF
few | TRBV4-2 | 18 | CASSQGTTSGSWYNEQFF
- | TRBV29-1 | 16 | CSVDPSWGQGDDEQFF
- | TRBV3-1/TRBV3-2 | 17 | CASSQDSAGPLSYEQYF
- | TRBV7-6 | 11 | CASSPGYTQYF
- | TRBV28 | 14 | CASTSGINSYEQYF
- | TRBV7-7 | 14 | CASSLGGVTDTQYF
few | TRBV14 | 15 | CASSHLGADRAEAFF
- | TRBV28 | 15 | CASSPRDRGISPLHF
- | TRBV7-2 | 15 | CASSLQTGGVYEQYF
- | TRBV11-3 | 16 | CASSLEGLRVNTEAFF
- | TRBV6-1 | 13 | CASSEMTASPLHF
- | TRBV6-1 | 16 | CASSEALQVDNYGYTF
- | TRBV7-2 | 18 | CASSLGRRTSGSGKTQYF
few | TRBV10-3 | 13 | CAISTTGGTEAFF
once | TRBV6-5 | 14 | CASTRQVSYNEQFF
- | TRBV27 | 13 | CASSHTITGELFF
- | TRBV7-2 | 14 | CASSFGLGGDTQYF
- | TRBV5-1 | 15 | CASSLRGGTTGELFF
- | TRBV7-2 | 14 | CASSFLQGLETQYF
- | TRBV2 | 12 | CASGPGQYDYTF
once | TRBV27 | 16 | CASQFLDRAYNSPLHF
few | TRBV24-1 | 16 | CATSDKLAGVYNEQFF
once | TRBV18 | 16 | CASSPDRGENTGELFF
- | TRBV19 | 14 | CASSNRVGPDTQYF
- | TRBV7-9 | 15 | CASSPGLPYTDTQYF
few | TRBV18 | 15 | CASSPSVQGDQPQHF
- | TRBV2 | 15 | CASSEGGRSYNEQFF
once | TRBV18 | 14 | CASSPPSLQETQYF
- | TRBV6-6 | 13 | CASSPTGLQPQHF
many | TRBV5-1 | 15 | CASSLGGGDTGELFF
- | TRBV7-3 | 13 | CASRTGPGQEAFF
- | TRBV7-8 | 17 | CASSLSRLAASTDTQYF
- | TRBV5-1 | 13 | CASSLASQETQYF
medium-sized | TRBV2 | 16 | CASSDPAGAPDNEQFF
- | TRBV5-4 | 14 | CASSFFGTKETQYF
- | TRBV28 | 13 | CASSSDSNYGYTF
few | TRBV4-1 | 19 | CASSQDRLGATDSGNTIYF
- | TRBV2 | 14 | CASNQDRAYTEAFF
few | TRBV28 | 17 | CASSLHKTGGGYTEAFF
few | TRBV10-3 | 19 | CAISESRGGGRGGNQPQHF
- | TRBV5-1 | 14 | CASSLATDSYEQYF
- | TRBV4-1 | 14 | CASSQDSAVNGYTF
few | TRBV27 | 15 | CASSAPGQGPTEAFF
- | TRBV7-2 | 14 | CASSQLAGLNIQYF
- | TRBV12-3/TRBV12-4 | 13 | CASRGDREAEQYF
- | TRBV15 | 16 | CATSRGTAYKDDEAFF
- | TRBV6-5 | 15 | CASRAGGYSYNEQFF
few | TRBV20-1 | 15 | CSASRLAGEGETQYF
- | TRBV5-1 | 18 | CASSLGLDRGLRENIQYF
- | TRBV6-4 | 20 | CASSELGLETGRSGANVLTF